The 23 T cell receptor beta chains given below trace back to one sample, sequenced in a study of blood T cell repertoires in COVID-19. Sequenced by immunoSEQ multiplex PCR; TCRdb stores in-frame clones only, minus some. Seen here are around 94,000 clones, approximately 92% observed once, and the top ten hold 4.2%. Material for sequencing was peripheral blood. The receptors were sampled from a man between 18 and 29 years old with acute or convalescent COVID-19.

The V and J genes are TRBV27 and TRBJ2-3; 14 bases align to TRBD2. The V gene's germline CDR1 is MNHEY and CDR2 SMNVEV (reference sequence). The junction had 9 bases not matched to a gene; V was cut back by 4 bases and J by 0 bases. This CDR3 spans 19 amino acids. CDR3 in DNA: TGTGCCAGCAGTTCACCCCGACTAGCGGGAGGGTATAGCACAGATACGCAGTATTTT. Amino acids: CASSSPRLAGGYSTDTQYF.

The chain couples TRBV27 to TRBJ1-2; D is unresolved. This CDR3 region has 15 residues. CDR1 is MNHEY, CDR2 SMNVEV, per germline (reference sequence). V was cut by 7 bases and J by 7 bases, with 22 bases left in between. The CDR3 DNA is TGTGCCAGCACTCGCACCCCGGACCTGGGAGGTGGCTACACCTTC. As protein: CASTRTPDLGGGYTF.

The rearrangement joins TRBV18 to TRBJ1-1, with 8 bases matching TRBD1. The junction had 2 bases not matched to a gene; V was cut back by 3 bases and J by 5 bases. Germline V gives CDR1 KGHSH, CDR2 LQKENI. CDR3 length: 13 residues. The DNA of the CDR3 is TGTGCCAGCTCACCGGACAGGGCGACTGAAGCTTTCTTT. As protein: CASSPDRATEAFF. Looking up the rest from reference TRBV18 and TRBJ1-1 gives the full variable domain: NAGVMQNPRHLVRRRGQEARLRCSPMKGHSHVYWYRQLPEEGLKFMVYLQKENIIDESGMPKERFSAEFPKEGPSILRIQQVVRGDSAAYFCASSPDRATEAFFGQGTRLTVV.

To note about this clone: This same CDR3 is encoded by further DNA sequences in the sample. The V and J genes are TRBV5-6 and TRBJ1-2, with no clear D. Deletions cut 0 bases from V and 2 bases from J, with 8 bases between. The CDR3 loop spans 14 amino acids. Germline CDR1 SGHDT, CDR2 YYEEEE. The CDR3 protein is CASSLGQINYGYTF. CDR3 DNA sequence: TGTGCCAGCAGCTTGGGGCAGATAAACTATGGCTACACCTTC.

This chain's CDR3 is CASSVWTGVFPNTEAFF. CDR3 DNA sequence: TGTGCCAGCAGCGTATGGACAGGGGTTTTTCCGAACACTGAAGCTTTCTTT. The chain combines TRBV7-9 with TRBJ1-1; 9 positions agree with TRBD1. Per the germline V gene, CDR1 is SEHNR and CDR2 is FQNEAQ (reference sequence). Unmatched junction bases numbered 11, after V lost 5 bases and J lost 1 base. The length of the CDR3 is 17 residues.

The V call is TRBV5-1, the J call TRBJ1-2; D remains ambiguous. The germline gives CDR1 SGHRS, CDR2 YFSETQ. The length of the CDR3 is 14 residues. With 2 bases removed from V and 8 bases from J, the gap between germline ends came to 16 bases. In DNA form, the CDR3 reads TGCGCCAGCAGCTTTGAGGCCTCCAAACGGGGCTACACCTTC. Translating it yields CASSFEASKRGYTF. The full variable domain, rest sourced from reference TRBV5-1 and TRBJ1-2, is KAGVTQTPRYLIKTRGQQVTLSCSPISGHRSVSWYQQTPGQGLQFLFEYFSETQRNKGNFPGRFSGRQFSNSRSEMNVSTLELGDSALYLCASSFEASKRGYTFGSGTRLTVV.

This clone was seen a single time. This chain links TRBV3-1 (or the pseudogene TRBV3-2) with TRBJ1-6, with TRBD1 matching 8 bases. Germline values: CDR1 LGHDT, CDR2 YNNKEL (reference sequence). Trimming took 4 bases from V and 4 from J; bases not matched to a gene: 12. The CDR3 consists of 18 residues. The CDR3 protein is CASSPRRSTGGYNSPLHF. The CDR3 DNA is TGTGCCAGCAGCCCGAGGAGGTCCACAGGGGGTTATAATTCACCCCTCCACTTT.

The V gene is TRBV5-1, the J gene TRBJ2-1; D may be TRBD2 (6 bases). Trimming removed 0 bases from V and 13 bases from J, with 14 bases in between. The germline V gene encodes CDR1 SGHRS and CDR2 YFSETQ. The CDR3 is made up of 13 amino acids. The CDR3 protein is CASSLGVEGTQFF. In nucleotides, the CDR3 is TGCGCCAGCAGCTTGGGTGTGGAGGGAACACAGTTCTTC. Combining the CDR3 with reference TRBV5-1 and TRBJ2-1 gives the whole variable domain KAGVTQTPRYLIKTRGQQVTLSCSPISGHRSVSWYQQTPGQGLQFLFEYFSETQRNKGNFPGRFSGRQFSNSRSEMNVSTLELGDSALYLCASSLGVEGTQFFGPGTRLTVL.

The J gene is TRBJ1-4, the V gene TRBV19; 8 bases are shared with TRBD1. The trim removed 5 bases at V and 8 bases at J, leaving 10 bases unmatched. Germline V gene data show CDR1 as LNHDA and CDR2 as SQIVND (reference sequence). The CDR3 covers 15 residues. CDR3 sequence reads: CASSLAGGLGEKLFF. CDR3 coding DNA: TGTGCCAGTAGTCTGGCAGGGGGCTTGGGCGAAAAACTGTTTTTT.

The chain joins TRBV7-8 to TRBJ2-4, with D possibly being TRBD2 (6 bases). The CDR3 is 17 residues long. The germline gives CDR1 SGHVS, CDR2 FQNEAQ. With 5 bases removed from V and 0 bases from J, the gap between germline ends came to 17 bases. In DNA, the CDR3 is TGTGCCAGCAGCGACGTAGTGGGACTCGGAGCCAAAAACATTCAGTACTTC. It encodes CASSDVVGLGAKNIQYF.

The rearrangement uses TRBV19 and TRBJ1-4, with 10 bases lining up with TRBD1. The V gene end was trimmed by 7 bases and the J gene end by 1 base; junction bases not matched to a gene: 6. Germline V CDR1 and CDR2: LNHDA, SQIVND (reference sequence). This CDR3 comprises 16 residues. This chain's CDR3 is CASTADRGLTNEKLFF. In DNA form, the CDR3 reads TGTGCCAGTACCGCCGACAGGGGGCTAACTAATGAAAAACTGTTTTTT.

Worth noting for this clone: Other DNA sequences within the sample encode an identical CDR3. The CDR3 bases are TGCGCCAGCAGCTTTCCCTTAGCGGGGGGGCCGGCCGATACGCAGTATTTT. Residues: CASSFPLAGGPADTQYF. This chain links TRBV5-1 with TRBJ2-3, with 11 nucleotides matching TRBD2. Germline CDR1 reads SGHRS; CDR2 reads YFSETQ. V was clipped by 2 bases and J by 6 bases; unmatched bases: 11. The CDR3 is 17 amino acids. Full variable domain (outside the CDR3, taken from reference TRBV5-1 and TRBJ2-3): KAGVTQTPRYLIKTRGQQVTLSCSPISGHRSVSWYQQTPGQGLQFLFEYFSETQRNKGNFPGRFSGRQFSNSRSEMNVSTLELGDSALYLCASSFPLAGGPADTQYFGPGTRLTVL.

The rearrangement uses TRBV6-5 and TRBJ1-1; a weak D match, TRBD1 (6 bases). Germline CDR1 is MNHEY and CDR2 is SVGAGI. CDR3 length: 13 residues. V lost 0 bases and J 8 bases, leaving 10 bases between the germline ends. CDR3: CASSYSGDIEAFF. The CDR3 DNA reads as TGTGCCAGCAGTTACTCGGGGGACATCGAAGCTTTCTTT.

Only one count was recorded for this clone. The chain has TRBV6-6 and TRBJ1-2; TRBD1 matches 12 bases. V was pared by 5 bases and J by 2 bases, with 9 bases of the junction left unmatched. The germline V gene encodes CDR1 MNHNY and CDR2 SVGAGI (reference sequence). The CDR3 covers 17 residues. CDR3: CASSPRGTGGRNYGYTF. In DNA, the CDR3 is TGTGCCAGCAGTCCCAGGGGGACAGGGGGCCGGAACTATGGCTACACCTTC.

V and J are TRBV29-1 and TRBJ2-5, with 9 bases lining up with TRBD1. CDR1 is SQVTM, CDR2 ANQGSEA, per germline. The CDR3 runs 13 residues. Trimming cost V 4 bases and J 7 bases; bases outside gene matches: 7. The CDR3 sequence: CSVGDRVDGTQYF. The CDR3 DNA follows: TGCAGCGTTGGGGACAGGGTAGACGGGACCCAGTACTTC.

This clone was seen once. Other DNA sequences from this sample encode an identical CDR3 as well. The CDR3 region is CASSVASGSYEQYF. In DNA form, the CDR3 reads TGTGCCAGCAGCGTCGCCTCCGGGAGCTACGAGCAGTACTTC. V and J are TRBV9 and TRBJ2-7, with a weak D call TRBD2 (6 bases). With 2 bases removed from V and 3 bases from J, the gap between germline ends came to 12 bases. From germline, CDR1 is SGDLS and CDR2 YYNGEE. The CDR3 is 14 residues long.

There are a few counts of this clone. The CDR3 spells CASSPRPTTSGDSTDTQYF. The CDR3 coding sequence is TGCGCCAGCAGCCCCCGCCCCACGACTAGCGGGGATAGCACAGATACGCAGTATTTT. This chain links TRBV5-1 with TRBJ2-3; 11 nucleotides align to TRBD2. CDR1 and CDR2 from the germline V gene are SGHRS and YFSETQ. V trimming: 4 bases; J trimming: 0 bases; junction bases outside the gene matches: 13. The CDR3 loop spans 19 amino acids.

The chain carries TRBV6-5 and TRBJ2-7, with a possible D match to TRBD1 (8 bases). Germline V lookup: CDR1 MNHEY, CDR2 SVGAGI. The CDR3 loop spans 13 amino acids. V dropped 5 bases and J dropped 6 bases, with 14 bases sitting between them. This chain's CDR3 is CASSPTGGGEQYF. In DNA form, the CDR3 reads TGTGCCAGCAGTCCAACAGGGGGGGGCGAGCAGTACTTC.

V and J are TRBV7-9 and TRBJ2-3; the match to TRBD2 covers 9 bases. The CDR3 extends over 17 amino acids. Germline CDR1 reads SEHNR; CDR2 reads FQNEAQ (reference sequence). V gave up 1 base and J gave up 0 bases; unmatched junction bases: 5. The chain's CDR3 is CASSLVSGSHSTDTQYF. The CDR3 DNA reads TGTGCCAGCAGCTTAGTTAGCGGGAGCCACAGCACAGATACGCAGTATTTT.

This chain links TRBV21-1 with TRBJ2-7; the DNA was not compared with TRBD1, the D call given in the table. TRBV21-1 is marked as a pseudogene. This CDR3 has 16 amino acids. The CDR3: CASSKDGTVSAYEQYF. CDR3 nucleotides: TGTGCCAGCAGCAAAGATGGGACAGTCTCCGCCTACGAGCAGTACTTC.

The chain joins TRBV24-1 to TRBJ1-1; the match to TRBD1 covers 8 bases. Germline V gene sequence: CDR1 KGHDR, CDR2 SFDVKD. After removal of 9 bases from V and 0 bases from J, the junction contained 20 bases not matched to a gene. CDR3 length equals 19 residues. CDR3 loop: CATVWGTLDRARMNTEAFF. Written as DNA, the CDR3 is TGTGCCACCGTATGGGGTACCCTGGACAGGGCGAGGATGAACACTGAAGCTTTCTTT.

This chain uses TRBV5-4 with TRBJ2-7; 16 positions agree with TRBD2. The CDR3 has 15 residues. Per germline, CDR1 SGHNT and CDR2 YYREEE (reference sequence). With V trimmed by 0 bases and J by 8 bases, 2 bases remained unmatched. For the CDR3, the DNA is TGTGCCAGCAGCTTGGCGGGACTAGCGGGAGGGAAGCAGTACTTC. It yields the protein CASSLAGLAGGKQYF. Looking up the rest from reference TRBV5-4 and TRBJ2-7 gives the full variable domain: ETGVTQSPTHLIKTRGQQVTLRCSSQSGHNTVSWYQQALGQGPQFIFQYYREEENGRGNFPPRFSGLQFPNYSSELNVNALELDDSALYLCASSLAGLAGGKQYFGPGTRLTVT.

The chain employs TRBV2 and TRBJ2-2; D not certain. This CDR3 spans 16 amino acids. V was trimmed by 0 bases and J by 0 bases, leaving 8 bases between them. Germline-derived CDR1 and CDR2 are SNHLY and FYNNEI. CDR3: CASSEAAIANTGELFF. CDR3 coding DNA: TGTGCCAGCAGTGAAGCAGCGATCGCGAACACCGGGGAGCTGTTTTTT.